Shown below are 31 T cell receptor beta chains from a single sample sequenced in a study of T cell changes during pregnancy in multiple sclerosis. Generated by immunoSEQ multiplex PCR, the TCRdb table keeps only in-frame clones and is missing some. Of over 50,000 clones listed, 90% are singletons. Sample: peripheral blood, taken in the first trimester of pregnancy. Source of these receptors: a female donor in good health, enrolled as a control in a pregnancy study.

The V gene is TRBV5-5, the J gene TRBJ2-4, with TRBD1 identical over 10 bases. The CDR3 contains 18 residues. V trimming: 9 bases; J trimming: 1 base; junction bases outside the gene matches: 16. Germline CDR1 and CDR2: SGHKS and YYEKEE (reference sequence). The chain's CDR3 is CATRQGAKDGRAKNIQYF. The CDR3 DNA follows: TGTGCCACCCGACAGGGGGCTAAAGATGGAAGGGCCAAAAACATTCAGTACTTC.

V usage is TRBV6-1 and J usage is TRBJ1-5, with D perhaps TRBD1 (5 bases). The CDR3 has 14 amino acids. Germline V lookup: CDR1 MNHNS, CDR2 SASEGT. The germline V and J ends were trimmed by 3 bases and 7 bases, with 13 bases remaining between them. DNA for the CDR3: TGTGCCAGCAGTGACCCGGGGGAGGGACAGCCCCAGCATTTT. Translating it yields CASSDPGEGQPQHF.

This chain links TRBV27 with TRBJ1-1, with D perhaps matching TRBD1 (6 bases). The CDR3 is 13 amino acids. Germline loops: CDR1 MNHEY, CDR2 SMNVEV (reference sequence). The V end was cut by 3 bases, the J end by 6 bases, with 11 bases between. For the CDR3, the DNA is TGTGCCAGCAGTTTGGGACAAACGGCTGAAGCTTTCTTT. Amino acids: CASSLGQTAEAFF.

The genes are TRBV6-5 and TRBJ2-3, with 12 bases matching TRBD1. Losses at the gene ends were 7 bases for V and 4 bases for J; bases not matched to a gene: 6. The CDR3 sequence is 15 residues long. CDR1 is MNHEY and CDR2 is SVGAGI in the germline V gene. For the CDR3, the DNA is TGTGCCAGCAAAACGGGACAGGGGGCGGCAGATACGCAGTATTTT. Its translation is CASKTGQGAADTQYF.

This clone was seen a single time. The V and J genes are TRBV6-1 and TRBJ1-5; 8 nucleotides line up with TRBD1. The junction had 6 bases not matched to a gene; V was cut back by 5 bases and J by 6 bases. This CDR3 spans 14 amino acids. Germline CDR1 MNHNS, CDR2 SASEGT. As DNA, the CDR3 is TGTGCCAGCAGTAACAGGGGGGTTGGTCAGCCCCAGCATTTT. Its translation is CASSNRGVGQPQHF.

The rearrangement links TRBV30 to TRBJ2-5; 12 positions agree with TRBD2. Trimming took 1 base from V and 5 from J; bases not matched to a gene: 14. The CDR3 extends over 18 amino acids. Germline CDR1 GTSNPN, CDR2 SVGIG (reference sequence). This chain's CDR3 is CAWSAVGLAGGPMETQYF. For the CDR3, the DNA is TGTGCCTGGAGTGCCGTCGGTCTAGCGGGGGGGCCTATGGAGACCCAGTACTTC.

This chain links TRBV6-5 with TRBJ2-7; 7 bases match TRBD2. The CDR3 contains 13 residues. The V and J ends lost 6 bases and 2 bases, in that order; junction bases with no gene match: 4. The germline V gene encodes CDR1 MNHEY and CDR2 SVGAGI. The CDR3 nucleotides read TGTGCCAGCAGGGAGCGGGAAACCTACGAGCAGTACTTC. This gives the protein CASRERETYEQYF.

V is TRBV25-1 and J is TRBJ1-6; 10 bases map to TRBD1. Trimming cost V 6 bases and J 11 bases; bases outside gene matches: 7. Germline V gene data show CDR1 as MGHDK and CDR2 as SYGVNS. There are 14 residues in the CDR3. The CDR3 nucleotides are TGTGCCAGCAGGCCGACAGGGGGCGATGCACCCCTCCACTTT. Translation gives CASRPTGGDAPLHF.

This rearrangement joins TRBV7-8 to TRBJ2-6; 8 nucleotides agree with TRBD1. The germline gives CDR1 SGHVS, CDR2 FQNEAQ. Trimming took 2 bases from V and 0 from J; bases not matched to a gene: 9. This CDR3 region has 19 residues. CDR3 in amino acids: CASSLLRDRRSSGANVLTF. The CDR3 nucleotides read TGTGCCAGCAGCTTACTCAGGGACAGGAGAAGCTCTGGGGCCAACGTCCTGACTTTC. The entire variable domain, with the rest obtained from reference TRBV7-8 and TRBJ2-6, is as follows: GAGVSQSPRYKVAKRGQDVALRCDPISGHVSLFWYQQALGQGPEFLTYFQNEAQLDKSGLPSDRFFAERPEGSVSTLKIQRTQQEDSAVYLCASSLLRDRRSSGANVLTFGAGSRLTVL.

The V and J genes are TRBV6-5 and TRBJ1-1; D remains ambiguous. The length of the CDR3 is 12 residues. The germline V gene has CDR1 MNHEY and CDR2 SVGAGI. The V gene lost 2 bases and the J gene lost 5 bases, with 6 bases spanning the gap. The CDR3 protein is CASSYGGTEAFF. In DNA, the CDR3 is TGTGCCAGCAGTTACGGCGGTACTGAAGCTTTCTTT.

The chain carries TRBV19 and TRBJ2-1; 7 bases are a match to TRBD2. The CDR3 has 14 residues. Looked up from germline, CDR1 is LNHDA and CDR2 is SQIVND (reference sequence). V was clipped by 1 base and J by 5 bases; unmatched bases: 2. CDR3 coding DNA: TGTGCCAGTAGTATAGCGGGGGGAGACAATGAGCAGTTCTTC. As protein: CASSIAGGDNEQFF. Full variable domain (rest looked up from reference TRBV19 and TRBJ2-1): DGGITQSPKYLFRKEGQNVTLSCEQNLNHDAMYWYRQDPGQGLRLIYYSQIVNDFQKGDIAEGYSVSREKKESFPLTVTSAQKNPTAFYLCASSIAGGDNEQFFGPGTRLTVL.

The chain joins TRBV28 to TRBJ2-1, with 9 bases identical to TRBD2. There are 16 residues in the CDR3. Trimming cost V 0 bases and J 6 bases; bases outside gene matches: 6. The V gene's germline CDR1 is MDHEN and CDR2 SYDVKM. CDR3 nucleotides: TGTGCCAGCAGTTTATGGAGCGGGAGGAGCGCCAATGAGCAGTTCTTC. Encoded protein: CASSLWSGRSANEQFF. The whole variable domain, remainder taken from reference TRBV28 and TRBJ2-1, is DVKVTQSSRYLVKRTGEKVFLECVQDMDHENMFWYRQDPGLGLRLIYFSYDVKMKEKGDIPEGYSVSREKKERFSLILESASTNQTSMYLCASSLWSGRSANEQFFGPGTRLTVL.

CDR3 region: CATSLRLAGPPYEQYF. CDR3 nucleotides: TGTGCCACCAGCTTACGACTAGCGGGGCCGCCCTACGAGCAGTACTTC. The V gene is TRBV15, the J gene TRBJ2-7; TRBD2 agrees at 11 bases. CDR1 LNHNV and CDR2 YYDKDF come from the germline V gene (reference sequence). The CDR3 totals 16 residues. Unmatched junction bases numbered 8, after V lost 5 bases and J lost 2 bases.

V gene TRBV18 combines with J gene TRBJ2-2; 7 bases are a match to TRBD1. In germline, CDR1 is KGHSH, CDR2 LQKENI. The CDR3 length is 14 residues. The V segment lost 11 bases and the J segment 2 bases; nucleotides outside the gene matches: 8. CDR3 amino acids: CAGFGQANTGELFF. CDR3 in DNA: TGTGCCGGATTCGGACAGGCAAACACCGGGGAGCTGTTTTTT.

The chain recombines TRBV29-1 with TRBJ2-3; 7 nucleotides agree with TRBD2. Germline assignment: CDR1 SQVTM and CDR2 ANQGSEA. With 6 bases clipped from V and 0 bases from J, the junction kept 6 bases outside the gene matches. The CDR3 extends over 14 amino acids. The CDR3 is CSVDSGTSTDTQYF. The CDR3 nucleotides read TGCAGCGTCGACAGCGGGACCAGCACAGATACGCAGTATTTT.

The table lists this clone with a count of one. The chain has TRBV5-4 and TRBJ2-3; TRBD2 is a possible D gene (6 bases). In germline, CDR1 is SGHNT, CDR2 YYREEE (reference sequence). Trimming took off 0 bases at V and 0 bases at J, with 8 bases between the two ends. The CDR3 spans 15 residues. The CDR3 sequence is CASSLGGTSTDTQYF. CDR3 bases: TGTGCCAGCAGCTTGGGAGGGACTAGCACAGATACGCAGTATTTT.

This sequence joins TRBV5-6 and TRBJ1-2; D call uncertain. The CDR3 runs 12 residues. Trimming cost V 1 base and J 4 bases, with 5 bases left between them. Germline V gene sequence: CDR1 SGHDT, CDR2 YYEEEE. The CDR3 here is CASSLNGYGYTF. CDR3 bases: TGTGCCAGCAGCTTGAACGGCTATGGCTACACCTTC.

The rearrangement joins TRBV30 to TRBJ2-3, with a weak D call TRBD1 (6 bases). Trimming cost V 4 bases and J 6 bases, with 14 bases left between them. CDR3 size: 13 residues. Germline loops: CDR1 GTSNPN, CDR2 SVGIG (reference sequence). CDR3: CAWKGHGFDTQYF. The CDR3 DNA sequence: TGTGCCTGGAAGGGACACGGGTTTGATACGCAGTATTTT.

The genes are TRBV6-5 and TRBJ2-7, with D tentatively TRBD1 (5 bases). The CDR3 consists of 15 residues. Germline V gives CDR1 MNHEY, CDR2 SVGAGI. V lost 7 bases, J lost 5 bases, and 21 bases lay in between. The CDR3 protein is CASKPGFIKPHEQYF. CDR3 coding DNA: TGTGCCAGCAAGCCAGGGTTTATTAAGCCGCACGAGCAGTACTTC.

The V and J genes are TRBV12-5 and TRBJ2-2, with 8 bases aligning to TRBD2. The ends lost 1 base at V and 4 bases at J; junction bases unmatched: 11. Germline V lookup: CDR1 LGHNT, CDR2 FRNRAP. The CDR3 is 18 residues long. The CDR3 spells CASGLAQRGSVGTGELFF. The CDR3 coding sequence is TGTGCTAGTGGTTTGGCCCAGCGGGGGTCCGTGGGCACCGGGGAGCTGTTTTTT.

The V call is TRBV13, the J call TRBJ2-1, with TRBD2 matching 7 bases. The CDR3 totals 16 residues. V shed 5 bases and J 0 bases; nucleotides not matched to a gene: 7. Germline V lookup: CDR1 PRHDT, CDR2 FYEKMQ (reference sequence). CDR3 coding DNA: TGTGCCAGCAGCCCCCAGGGCGGGAGCTCCTACAATGAGCAGTTCTTC. This encodes CASSPQGGSSYNEQFF.

This clone appeared a single time. The chain couples TRBV29-1 to TRBJ1-3; D not resolved. Trimming removed 7 bases at V and 4 bases at J, with 20 bases between. The CDR3 covers 15 residues. Germline-derived CDR1 and CDR2 are SQVTM and ANQGSEA. DNA of the CDR3: TGCAGCGCTACCAACTGGCGGCAGATGGGAAACACCATATATTTT. Amino acids: CSATNWRQMGNTIYF.

The chain recombines TRBV7-9 with TRBJ2-7, with 11 bases aligning to TRBD1. V lost 5 bases and J lost 6; bases outside the gene matches: 6. The CDR3 is 14 amino acids. Germline V CDR1 and CDR2: SEHNR, FQNEAQ (reference sequence). In DNA, the CDR3 is TGTGCCAGCAGCAAAACCGGGACAGGGGGCGAGCAGTACTTC. It translates to CASSKTGTGGEQYF.

The chain has TRBV2 and TRBJ2-7; TRBD2 aligns across 8 bases. This CDR3 is built from 13 residues. Germline V lookup: CDR1 SNHLY, CDR2 FYNNEI. Trimming removed 8 bases from V and 5 bases from J; junction bases left unmatched: 8. The CDR3 sequence is CASEREIGDEQYF. DNA for the CDR3: TGTGCCAGCGAGCGGGAGATTGGCGACGAGCAGTACTTC.

Concerning this clone: The germline gene is not matched at one end of the junction; a read error may be the cause. The rearrangement uses TRBV6-5 and TRBJ1-1; 8 bases are a match to TRBD1. Per germline, CDR1 MNHEY and CDR2 SVGAGI. The CDR3 has 15 amino acids. In DNA form, the CDR3 reads TGTGCCAGCAGTACCCCGACAGGGGCGAACGCTGAAGCTTTCTTT. Amino acid sequence: CASSTPTGANAEAFF.

The rearrangement uses TRBV9 and TRBJ2-3; D gene uncertain. CDR3 size: 11 residues. Trimming stripped 3 bases from V and 7 bases from J, with 6 bases between. From germline, CDR1 is SGDLS and CDR2 YYNGEE. The CDR3 here is CASSDLNTQYF. The CDR3 DNA reads TGTGCCAGCAGCGACCTAAATACGCAGTATTTT.

This sequence joins TRBV7-9 and TRBJ1-1, with D possibly being TRBD1 (5 bases). Per germline, CDR1 SEHNR and CDR2 FQNEAQ (reference sequence). Trimming removed 2 bases from V and 2 bases from J, with 12 bases in between. The CDR3 is made up of 15 amino acids. The CDR3 DNA is TGTGCCAGCAGCTTACCGATAACAGGAAACACTGAAGCTTTCTTT. It is translated as CASSLPITGNTEAFF.

J is TRBJ2-7 and V is TRBV28; D perhaps matches TRBD1 (5 bases). V lost 3 bases, J lost 4 bases, and 28 bases lay in between. The CDR3 totals 19 residues. Germline V lookup: CDR1 MDHEN, CDR2 SYDVKM. The CDR3 region has the DNA TGTGCCAGCAGTTTCGTCCTACCGAAGGGGTTCGTGAAGACTTACGAGCAGTACTTC. Amino acid sequence: CASSFVLPKGFVKTYEQYF. Variable domain in full (rest from reference TRBV28 and TRBJ2-7): DVKVTQSSRYLVKRTGEKVFLECVQDMDHENMFWYRQDPGLGLRLIYFSYDVKMKEKGDIPEGYSVSREKKERFSLILESASTNQTSMYLCASSFVLPKGFVKTYEQYFGPGTRLTVT.

This chain joins TRBV7-9 and TRBJ2-6, with 8 bases aligning to TRBD2. The CDR3 covers 14 residues. J was trimmed by 4 bases and V by 10 bases; bases with no gene match: 6. Germline CDR1 SEHNR, CDR2 FQNEAQ (reference sequence). CDR3: CAIPGRVGANVLTF. CDR3 nucleotides: TGTGCCATTCCCGGGAGGGTCGGGGCCAACGTCCTGACTTTC.

The DNA for the CDR3 is TGTGCCAGCTCACCCGGGACAGGGCTCGAGCAGTACTTC. Its translation: CASSPGTGLEQYF. V and J are TRBV18 and TRBJ2-7; TRBD1 matches 9 bases. CDR1 is KGHSH and CDR2 is LQKENI in the germline V gene. The CDR3 loop spans 13 amino acids. V was pared by 3 bases and J by 6 bases, with 3 bases of the junction left unmatched. The variable domain in full, with the rest retrieved from reference TRBV18 and TRBJ2-7, is NAGVMQNPRHLVRRRGQEARLRCSPMKGHSHVYWYRQLPEEGLKFMVYLQKENIIDESGMPKERFSAEFPKEGPSILRIQQVVRGDSAAYFCASSPGTGLEQYFGPGTRLTVT.

The gene calls are TRBV4-2 and TRBJ1-3; D remains ambiguous. Germline loops: CDR1 LGHNA, CDR2 YNFKEQ. V gave up 3 bases and J gave up 3 bases, with 21 bases separating them. CDR3 length: 18 amino acids. CDR3 amino acids: CASSQFQLRSASGNTIYF. DNA of the CDR3: TGTGCCAGCAGCCAGTTCCAACTTCGGTCGGCTAGTGGAAACACCATATATTTT.